These T cell receptor beta chains were read from a single sample in a study of cytomegalovirus exposure and HLA in healthy donors. Clones were read by immunoSEQ multiplex PCR, and TCRdb kept only the in-frame ones, dropping some. This sample carries fewer than 140,000 clones, about 88% of them seen once, and the ten largest clones take 1.8%. The sequencing input was PBMCs. Receptor source: a young woman in good health and CMV-seropositive. Both conserved end residues are trimmed from each CDR3. The order of the fields is D gene, J gene, V gene, CDR3 protein. A D gene is named only where the DNA matches it firmly.

d_call: TRBD1
j_call: TRBJ1-6
v_call: TRBV4-3
cdr3_aa: ASSQLDRESPLH

d_call: .
j_call: TRBJ2-1
v_call: TRBV7-9
cdr3_aa: ASSLSNYNEQF

d_call: TRBD1
j_call: TRBJ2-2
v_call: TRBV2
cdr3_aa: ALIDREHPGELF

d_call: .
j_call: TRBJ2-5
v_call: TRBV7-9
cdr3_aa: ASSLGAGETQY

d_call: .
j_call: TRBJ2-7
v_call: TRBV21-1
cdr3_aa: ASGRLAGAPCSEQY

d_call: TRBD1
j_call: TRBJ1-2
v_call: TRBV5-6
cdr3_aa: ASSPDRAVYGYT

d_call: TRBD2
j_call: TRBJ2-3
v_call: TRBV7-2
cdr3_aa: ASSSLAVTQY

d_call: .
j_call: TRBJ1-2
v_call: TRBV25-1
cdr3_aa: ASSDAGGAANYGYT

d_call: .
j_call: TRBJ1-2
v_call: TRBV11-2
cdr3_aa: ASTLPDSYGYT

d_call: TRBD2
j_call: TRBJ2-3
v_call: TRBV15
cdr3_aa: ATSPSGGATDTQY

d_call: .
j_call: TRBJ1-2
v_call: TRBV28
cdr3_aa: ASSLAGVYGYT

d_call: TRBD1
j_call: TRBJ1-2
v_call: TRBV7-2
cdr3_aa: ASSLGGGQGVYGYT

d_call: TRBD1
j_call: TRBJ1-3
v_call: TRBV15
cdr3_aa: ATSRGQGASGNTIY

d_call: TRBD1
j_call: TRBJ1-5
v_call: TRBV27
cdr3_aa: ASSLRQGLGQPQH

d_call: TRBD2
j_call: TRBJ2-3
v_call: TRBV4-1
cdr3_aa: ASSQDEFAGADTQY

d_call: .
j_call: TRBJ1-1
v_call: TRBV4-3
cdr3_aa: ASSLGGTNTEAF

d_call: TRBD1
j_call: TRBJ1-2
v_call: TRBV6-5
cdr3_aa: ASSQGQQGSNGYT

d_call: TRBD2
j_call: TRBJ2-1
v_call: TRBV5-4
cdr3_aa: ASSLTSGGGSYNEQF

d_call: TRBD2
j_call: TRBJ2-3
v_call: TRBV5-6
cdr3_aa: ASSHRLAGGPDTQY

d_call: .
j_call: TRBJ2-7
v_call: TRBV20-1
cdr3_aa: SAAHAYEQY

d_call: .
j_call: TRBJ1-4
v_call: TRBV28
cdr3_aa: ASSLPPGAEKLF

d_call: TRBD2
j_call: TRBJ2-3
v_call: TRBV6-6
cdr3_aa: ASSYTLAGDPDTQY

d_call: .
j_call: TRBJ1-5
v_call: TRBV28
cdr3_aa: ASRPPTGHSNQPQH

d_call: TRBD1
j_call: TRBJ2-3
v_call: TRBV5-1
cdr3_aa: ASRASGGGLDTQY

d_call: .
j_call: TRBJ1-2
v_call: TRBV2
cdr3_aa: ASSEAKVTGGYT

d_call: TRBD1
j_call: TRBJ2-2
v_call: TRBV7-2
cdr3_aa: ASSLVAGGTGELF

d_call: .
j_call: TRBJ2-2
v_call: TRBV19
cdr3_aa: ASIGLYGTGELF

d_call: .
j_call: TRBJ1-2
v_call: TRBV5-6
cdr3_aa: ASSLAPGDYGYT

d_call: .
j_call: TRBJ1-1
v_call: TRBV7-2
cdr3_aa: ASSLRSRSGGTEAF

d_call: .
j_call: TRBJ2-1
v_call: TRBV6-1
cdr3_aa: ASTPTGLQQF

d_call: .
j_call: TRBJ2-3
v_call: TRBV13
cdr3_aa: ASTKSPSDTDTQY

d_call: .
j_call: TRBJ2-7
v_call: TRBV20-1
cdr3_aa: SASPSYEQY

d_call: .
j_call: TRBJ1-2
v_call: TRBV14
cdr3_aa: ASSQARYYGYT

d_call: TRBD1
j_call: TRBJ2-5
v_call: TRBV7-9
cdr3_aa: ASSATQGNWETQY

d_call: .
j_call: TRBJ1-5
v_call: TRBV28
cdr3_aa: ASSSVPFRGGDKPQH

d_call: TRBD2
j_call: TRBJ2-1
v_call: TRBV6-4
cdr3_aa: ASSAAGGSLNEQF

d_call: .
j_call: TRBJ1-6
v_call: TRBV7-8
cdr3_aa: ASSREPGELNNSPLH

d_call: .
j_call: TRBJ2-3
v_call: TRBV6-6
cdr3_aa: ASSYSRGTTDTQY

d_call: .
j_call: TRBJ2-5
v_call: TRBV20-1
cdr3_aa: SAKPHETQY

d_call: TRBD1
j_call: TRBJ1-6
v_call: TRBV10-3
cdr3_aa: AIRGTDNSPLH

d_call: TRBD1
j_call: TRBJ1-1
v_call: TRBV28
cdr3_aa: ASSGTGYTEAF

d_call: TRBD2
j_call: TRBJ2-2
v_call: TRBV4-1
cdr3_aa: ASSPWTSGGAPSGELF

d_call: .
j_call: TRBJ2-1
v_call: TRBV4-1
cdr3_aa: ASSQGLSSYNEQF

d_call: TRBD2
j_call: TRBJ2-6
v_call: TRBV19
cdr3_aa: ASSISPSGGGHRTNVLT

d_call: .
j_call: TRBJ2-6
v_call: TRBV7-8
cdr3_aa: ASSLVQGSSGANVLT

d_call: .
j_call: TRBJ1-1
v_call: TRBV28
cdr3_aa: ASSLGTGSMNTEAF

d_call: .
j_call: TRBJ1-5
v_call: TRBV6-5
cdr3_aa: ASSLGAANQPQH

d_call: TRBD2
j_call: TRBJ2-3
v_call: TRBV6-4
cdr3_aa: ASSDRRGDTDTQY

d_call: .
j_call: TRBJ1-5
v_call: TRBV19
cdr3_aa: ASSTGVSNQPQH

d_call: .
j_call: TRBJ1-6
v_call: TRBV18
cdr3_aa: ASSPKSSYNSPLH

d_call: .
j_call: TRBJ1-5
v_call: TRBV4-3
cdr3_aa: ASSQEVRDIDSNQPQH

d_call: .
j_call: TRBJ2-3
v_call: TRBV5-4
cdr3_aa: ASSLGWTSTDTQY

d_call: .
j_call: TRBJ1-6
v_call: TRBV4-1
cdr3_aa: ASSQEREASPLH